This T cell receptor (beta chain) was recorded in a study of OX40 agonist ivuxolimab in advanced cancers. For context, the study as a whole: Ivuxolimab was a fully human IgG2 agonistic monoclonal antibody targeting the costimulatory receptor OX40 (CD134). Intravenous ivuxolimab was administered to patients every 2 weeks at six dose levels: 0.01, 0.1, 0.3, 1.5, 3 and 10 mg/kg. Of the roughly 50 dose-escalation patients, hepatocellular carcinoma was present in approximately 20, melanoma in roughly 15, renal cell carcinoma in 9 and head and neck cancer in 9. In the dose-escalation cohort, 70% to 90% of patients were male, and the mean age was roughly 60 years with a range of about 23 to 79. Prior anti-PD-1, anti-PD-L1 or anti-CTLA-4 therapy was permitted, and checkpoint inhibitors had been received by 30% to 40% of dose-escalation patients. Three dose-escalation patients achieved partial responses, one with hepatocellular carcinoma and two with cutaneous melanoma. Peripheral TCRbeta sequencing was intended to test whether TCR sequence diversity was altered and clonal T-cell expansion was caused by ivuxolimab. The paper describes the monotherapy dose-escalation part (N = 52 patients) of the phase I trial of ivuxolimab. Overall study results and their limits: Low levels of normalized T-cell clonal expansion were also seen in some patients who did not respond. At doses of 0.1 to 3.0 mg/kg, clonal expansion of both CD4+ and CD8+ T cells in blood was seen between baseline and week 6. In the 0.1-3.0 mg/kg groups, partial responders were among the patients with the lowest normalized peripheral clonal expansion, particularly in CD8+ T cells. After ivuxolimab, more expanded clones were found on average in CD8+ T cells than in CD4+ T cells. Antigen specificity was not determined for the clonally expanded peripheral T cells.

Taken from the germline V gene, the CDR1 and CDR2 loops are KGHSH and LQKENI. The CDR3 sequence holds 13 residues, the cysteine and phenylalanine included. The DNA shown is the 39-base CDR3, in frame from base 1. The trim is 2 bases for V and 11 bases for J, with a gap of 15 bases between the germline ends. For this clone: Its antigen has not been determined. No per-base quality is available; no much larger clone lies one base away.

The trial excluded patients who had a history of autoimmune disease or were on systemic immunosuppression. Peripheral blood for TCR sequencing was collected from all dose cohorts at baseline, on cycle 4 day 1, and on cycle 7 day 1. Samples came from an open-label, multicenter, first-in-human phase I dose-escalation trial of ivuxolimab. Adults with locally advanced or metastatic head and neck squamous cell, hepatocellular, melanoma or renal cell carcinoma were enrolled in the trial. CD4+ and CD8+ T cells were sorted separately from peripheral blood before TCR sequencing. Genomic DNA was extracted from sorted cells for sequencing of the TCRbeta CDR3 region. The immunoSEQ Assay was used for sequencing of TCRbeta CDR3 regions. TCRdb stores this immuneACCESS table with in-frame sequences only. Part of the clones is absent; in the studies checked, under half of the shortfall reflects unresolved V genes, and no reason is known for the rest. This sample has approximately 77,000 clones in its table, and about 84% of those were observed once. The ten largest clonotypes hold around 0.5% of the sample.

Specimen: CD4+ or CD8+ T cells sorted from blood, collected in a trial of the OX40 agonist ivuxolimab. The rearrangement joined TRBV18 to TRBJ1-1; TRBD1 is a possible D gene, resting on 5 matching bases. This clonotype was sampled from an adult with an advanced solid tumor such as melanoma, head and neck, liver or kidney cancer. The sequence in DNA is TGTGCCAGCTCACCAGGAGCAGCAGGGACGGCTTTCTTT. It specifies CASSPGAAGTAFF.